This T cell receptor (beta chain) was captured by sequencing in a study of control samples from healthy donors and cancer patients. This clone appeared once. Clones were sequenced by immunoSEQ multiplex PCR, and TCRdb holds only the in-frame ones, with some missing. The sample has approximately 170,000 clones, about 91% seen once. Trimming took 4 bases from V and 4 from J; bases not matched to a gene: 7. Germline lookup yields CDR1 SGHAT and CDR2 FQNNGV. There are 16 residues in the CDR3. The V call is TRBV11-2, the J call TRBJ2-5; 12 nucleotides line up with TRBD1. Sequenced input: blood. This TCR was sampled from a woman aged 30 to 39 in good health. CDR3 loop: CASSSGTGGFIETQYF. In DNA, the CDR3 is TGTGCCAGCAGCTCTGGGACAGGGGGCTTTATAGAGACCCAGTACTTC. Full variable domain (missing parts from reference TRBV11-2 and TRBJ2-5): EAGVAQSPRYKIIEKRQSVAFWCNPISGHATLYWYQQILGQGPKLLIQFQNNGVVDDSQLPKDRFSAERLKGVDSTLKIQPAKLEDSAVYLCASSSGTGGFIETQYFGPGTRLLVL.